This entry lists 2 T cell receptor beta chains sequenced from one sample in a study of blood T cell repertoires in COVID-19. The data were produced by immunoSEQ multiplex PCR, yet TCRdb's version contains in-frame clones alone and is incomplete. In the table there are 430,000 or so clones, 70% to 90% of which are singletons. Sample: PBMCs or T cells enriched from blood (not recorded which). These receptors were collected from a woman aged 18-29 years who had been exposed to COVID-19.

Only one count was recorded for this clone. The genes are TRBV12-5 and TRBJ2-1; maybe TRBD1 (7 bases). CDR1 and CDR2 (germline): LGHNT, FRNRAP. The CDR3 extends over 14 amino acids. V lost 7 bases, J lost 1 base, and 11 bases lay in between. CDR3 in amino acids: CASAQGGSYNEQFF. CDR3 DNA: TGTGCTAGTGCCCAGGGGGGTTCCTACAATGAGCAGTTCTTC.

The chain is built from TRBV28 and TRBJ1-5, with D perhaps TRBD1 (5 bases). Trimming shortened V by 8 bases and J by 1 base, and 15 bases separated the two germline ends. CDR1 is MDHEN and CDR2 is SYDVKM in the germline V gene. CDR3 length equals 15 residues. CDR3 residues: CASHRAGSSNQPQHF. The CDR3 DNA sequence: TGTGCCAGCCACCGGGCAGGGTCAAGCAATCAGCCCCAGCATTTT.